This T cell receptor (beta chain) was recovered during a study of blood T cell dynamics during melanoma immunotherapy. About the research overall: First-line therapy was either pembrolizumab or nivolumab with ipilimumab for metastatic melanoma.

Time point: week 3, after first cycle of checkpoint inhibitor. One draw preceded checkpoint blockade; another followed its first cycle at week 3. Germline-derived CDR1 and CDR2 are SGHRS and YFSETQ. This CDR3 spans 15 amino acids. With V trimmed by 4 bases and J by 4 bases, 6 bases remained unmatched. Regarding the study as a whole: At W3, later disease-control patients showed bifurcated PBMC repertoire changes, unlike progressors.

A fixed DNA input of roughly 0.35 ug was used per bulk PBMC sample. Data came from immunoSEQ multiplex PCR; TCRdb stores just in-frame clones and leaves some out. The sample shows 25,000 to 30,000 clones, approximately 88% of them seen only once. Comment on this clone: Its target is unknown.

The chain has TRBV5-1 and TRBJ2-2, with 8 nucleotides matching TRBD1. This clonotype originated in a human donor with melanoma. The sample in question was blood, obtained from a patient treated with checkpoint blockade. CDR3 sequence (DNA): TGCGCCAGCAGCCTAGGACAGGGAGGCACCGGGGAGCTGTTTTTT. Protein: CASSLGQGGTGELFF.